A selection of T cell receptor beta chains follows, all from one sample in a study of beta chain features in type 1 diabetes. TCRdb's copy holds only in-frame clones and misses some; the assay was immunoSEQ multiplex PCR. The sample consists of around 250,000 clones, 24% of them appearing once. Source material: naive CD4+ T cells from blood. The receptor set was obtained from a woman aged 25 to 45 with type 1 diabetes. Each CDR3 is given with its conserved first and last residue. A row's size may be missing; if present it is once, few, many or a size class.

>.|TRBJ2-7|TRBV20-1
CSAQGGTEQYF
>few|TRBJ2-2|TRBV9
CASSVEQGVGELFF
>few|TRBJ2-7|TRBV29-1
CSVSQGPTYEQYF
>.|TRBJ2-6|TRBV19
CASSAGFGANVLTF
>few|TRBJ1-2|TRBV5-1
CASSLGYWTGARGYTF
>few|TRBJ2-1|TRBV29-1
CSVEVVDSYNEQFF
>few|TRBJ1-1|TRBV7-9
CASSLVQALDVNTEAFF
>.|TRBJ2-7|TRBV9
CASTPGQTSYEQYF
>few|TRBJ1-5|TRBV18
CASSPSGASDQPQHF
>.|TRBJ2-3|TRBV28
CASSLSGADTQYF
>.|TRBJ2-5|TRBV29-1
CSVPGGGYETQYF
>.|TRBJ1-1|TRBV23-1
CASSKGPDTEAFF
>.|TRBJ1-1|TRBV5-1
CASSLQGSTEAFF
>.|TRBJ1-5|TRBV2
CASSESGPDEPQHF
>few|TRBJ2-1|TRBV11-2
CASSLGGSGDPYNEQFF
>.|TRBJ2-7|TRBV5-1
CASSAQAHSYEQYF
>few|TRBJ1-1|TRBV5-4
CASSLGGQVDTEAFF
>.|TRBJ1-2|TRBV5-1
CASSLELAYGYTF
>few|TRBJ2-1|TRBV11-3
CASSPGLAGVYNEQFF
>few|TRBJ2-7|TRBV29-1
CSVQSGRHEQYF
>.|TRBJ2-7|TRBV28
CASSRGLVHYEQYF
>few|TRBJ2-7|TRBV30
CAWSVVYEQYF
>.|TRBJ1-1|TRBV5-6
CASSLGGGTEAFF
>.|TRBJ2-1|TRBV20-1
CSAPAGVQFF
>.|TRBJ1-2|TRBV7-9
CASSLNVNYGYTF
>few|TRBJ2-5|TRBV11-2
CASSLDRETQYF